The entry below gives a single T cell receptor (beta chain) sequence along with its context. The data belong to a study of shared clonotypes between healthy human individuals. TCRdb's copy holds only in-frame clones and misses some; the assay was immunoSEQ multiplex PCR. The sample shows some 2,400,000 clones, 95% of them seen only once. Germline V gene data show CDR1 as WSHSY and CDR2 as SAAADI. Germline trimming cut 1 base from V and 6 bases from J; bases unmatched to any gene: 4. The CDR3 sequence is 16 residues long. The sample consisted of naive CD4+ T cells sorted from blood. Subset reported: CD45RA+ positively selected. The V gene is TRBV10-2, the J gene TRBJ2-1; 12 bases fit TRBD2. The TCR sequence derives from a man between 18 and 29 years old in good health. CDR3 coding DNA: TGCGCCAGCAGTGAGTGGGCTAGCGGGAGGGTCAATGAGCAGTTCTTC. Translated, it gives CASSEWASGRVNEQFF.